Shown below are 27 T cell receptor beta chains from a single sample sequenced in a study of Tregs in tolerant kidney transplant recipients. TCRdb's table, derived via immunoSEQ multiplex PCR, lists solely in-frame clones and lacks some. The repertoire includes about 44,000 clones, 95% of them detected once, and 0.37% sits in the top ten. Their specific antigens are unknown. The sequencing input was Tregs from blood cultured with allogeneic cells. These TCRs come from a human donor in good health.

The chain is built from TRBV6-1 and TRBJ1-2; no firm D call. V was pared by 1 base and J by 4 bases, with 7 bases between. The CDR3 runs 13 residues. Germline V gene lookup returns CDR1 MNHNS and CDR2 SASEGT. The CDR3 DNA reads TGTGCCAGCAGTGAAGAGTGGGGCTATGGCTACACCTTC. Its translation: CASSEEWGYGYTF.

This clone was seen only once. The chain combines TRBV2 with TRBJ1-2; tentative D call: TRBD1 (5 bases). Germline V CDR1 and CDR2: SNHLY, FYNNEI. The CDR3 covers 14 residues. Deletions cut 6 bases from V and 0 bases from J, with 11 bases between. CDR3 sequence (DNA): TGTGCCAGCAGCCGGGACGGAGCTAACTATGGCTACACCTTC. This translates into CASSRDGANYGYTF. Complete variable domain (other parts from reference TRBV2 and TRBJ1-2): EPEVTQTPSHQVTQMGQEVILRCVPISNHLYFYWYRQILGQKVEFLVSFYNNEISEKSEIFDDQFSVERPDGSNFTLKIRSTKLEDSAMYFCASSRDGANYGYTFGSGTRLTVV.

Here the CDR3 DNA reads TGTGCCAGCAGCCCCTGGGTAAGGGAGCAGTTCTTC. This encodes CASSPWVREQFF. V is TRBV7-9 and J is TRBJ2-1; D not certain. This CDR3 has 12 residues. Trimming took 5 bases from V and 10 from J, leaving 12 bases between them. Germline V lookup: CDR1 SEHNR, CDR2 FQNEAQ (reference sequence).

This chain links TRBV30 with TRBJ1-6; D not resolved. The CDR3 has 13 residues. Trimming shortened V by 2 bases and J by 10 bases, and 12 bases separated the two germline ends. Germline-derived CDR1 and CDR2 are GTSNPN and SVGIG (reference sequence). The CDR3 region is CAWSPLTVSPLHF. The CDR3 nucleotides read TGTGCCTGGAGTCCCCTTACCGTCTCACCCCTCCACTTT.

The rearrangement uses TRBV7-9 and TRBJ2-7; 7 nucleotides agree with TRBD2. The V and J ends lost 0 bases and 2 bases, in that order; junction bases with no gene match: 4. CDR3 size: 15 residues. CDR1 is SEHNR, CDR2 FQNEAQ, per germline (reference sequence). The CDR3 sequence is CASSLAGGSTYEQYF. In DNA form, the CDR3 reads TGTGCCAGCAGCTTAGCGGGCGGGAGCACCTACGAGCAGTACTTC.

V usage is TRBV29-1 and J usage is TRBJ2-1; no clear D. Germline lookup yields CDR1 SQVTM and CDR2 ANQGSEA. This CDR3 spans 10 amino acids. Trimming pared 7 bases from V and 7 bases from J, leaving 8 bases between. CDR3 amino acids: CSAQNNEQFF. For the CDR3, the DNA is TGCAGCGCCCAGAATAATGAGCAGTTCTTC.

The CDR3 DNA follows: TGCGCCAGCAGCCAAGGCGCCAGGGGGCCCGGGGAGCTGTTTTTT. Protein sequence: CASSQGARGPGELFF. V and J are TRBV4-1 and TRBJ2-2; TRBD1 matches 8 bases. Looked up from germline, CDR1 is MGHRA and CDR2 is YSYEKL. Trimming removed 1 base from V and 6 bases from J; junction bases left unmatched: 4. The CDR3 contains 15 residues.

This clone appeared a single time. The rearrangement joins TRBV6-4 to TRBJ2-1; D is unclear. In germline, CDR1 is MRHNA, CDR2 SNTAGT. Trimming removed 4 bases at V and 1 base at J, with 8 bases between. This CDR3 has 14 amino acids. CDR3: CASSAGESYNEQFF. The CDR3 nucleotides read TGTGCCAGCAGTGCTGGCGAGTCCTACAATGAGCAGTTCTTC.

The rearrangement links TRBV18 to TRBJ1-1; no firm D call. V shed 11 bases and J shed 0 bases, with 13 bases lying between them. Germline V gives CDR1 KGHSH, CDR2 LQKENI. The CDR3 extends over 13 amino acids. CDR3 sequence reads: CAALVGVNTEAFF. The CDR3 DNA sequence: TGTGCCGCCCTCGTCGGGGTGAACACTGAAGCTTTCTTT.

J is TRBJ1-5 and V is TRBV6-5; D is perhaps TRBD1 (5 bases). The CDR3 extends over 15 amino acids. Germline lookup yields CDR1 MNHEY and CDR2 SVGAGI. V gave up 0 bases and J gave up 1 base, with 7 bases separating them. For the CDR3, the DNA is TGTGCCAGCAGTTACTCTCCAGGGAGCAATCAGCCCCAGCATTTT. As protein: CASSYSPGSNQPQHF.

This clone was counted once. The chain joins TRBV5-1 to TRBJ2-1, with D perhaps matching TRBD2 (5 bases). The CDR3 covers 18 residues. Germline CDR1 SGHRS, CDR2 YFSETQ. V was trimmed by 0 bases and J by 0 bases, leaving 16 bases between them. In nucleotides, the CDR3 is TGCGCCAGCAGCTTGGGGCGGGCGGCCCGGAGCTCCTACAATGAGCAGTTCTTC. Its translation is CASSLGRAARSSYNEQFF.

This clone has a handful of counts. The V gene is TRBV6-5, the J gene TRBJ1-2; no definite D call. CDR1 MNHEY and CDR2 SVGAGI come from the germline V gene. This CDR3 is built from 14 residues. Deletions cut 2 bases from V and 2 bases from J, with 9 bases between. Written as DNA, the CDR3 is TGTGCCAGCAGTTACAGCAGAGTAAACTATGGCTACACCTTC. Its protein product is CASSYSRVNYGYTF.

The J gene is TRBJ1-1, the V gene TRBV18; 8 bases map to TRBD1. Per the germline V gene, CDR1 is KGHSH and CDR2 is LQKENI. V shed 3 bases, J shed 1 base, and the junction held 10 bases outside the gene matches. The CDR3 has 17 amino acids. The CDR3 is CASSPKGQAFENTEAFF. CDR3 bases: TGTGCCAGCTCACCTAAGGGACAGGCTTTTGAGAACACTGAAGCTTTCTTT. The full variable domain, with the rest looked up from reference TRBV18 and TRBJ1-1, is NAGVMQNPRHLVRRRGQEARLRCSPMKGHSHVYWYRQLPEEGLKFMVYLQKENIIDESGMPKERFSAEFPKEGPSILRIQQVVRGDSAAYFCASSPKGQAFENTEAFFGQGTRLTVV.

This chain links TRBV19 with TRBJ2-4; 7 bases match TRBD2. V lost 6 bases and J lost 3; bases outside the gene matches: 11. In germline, CDR1 is LNHDA, CDR2 SQIVND (reference sequence). The CDR3 loop spans 16 amino acids. The CDR3 DNA sequence: TGTGCCAGTAGATTGGTGGGCGGGAGTGACAAAAACATTCAGTACTTC. Translated, it gives CASRLVGGSDKNIQYF.

The rearrangement uses TRBV18 and TRBJ2-3; D gene uncertain. Germline assignment: CDR1 KGHSH and CDR2 LQKENI. Trimming removed 0 bases from V and 5 bases from J, with 18 bases in between. CDR3 length: 17 amino acids. This CDR3 reads CASSPPWGSAMGDTQYF. CDR3 in DNA: TGTGCCAGCTCACCACCGTGGGGAAGCGCAATGGGAGATACGCAGTATTTT.

V gene TRBV5-4 combines with J gene TRBJ2-5; 7 bases fit TRBD1. CDR3 length: 13 amino acids. Trimming took 5 bases from V and 2 from J; bases not matched to a gene: 3. The germline CDR1 and CDR2 sequences are SGHNT and YYREEE (reference sequence). The CDR3 nucleotides read TGTGCCAGCAGGAGGGACAGACAAGAGACCCAGTACTTC. Protein: CASRRDRQETQYF.

This chain links TRBV5-1 with TRBJ2-3; 14 bases are a match to TRBD2. The CDR3 is made up of 19 amino acids. Germline V lookup: CDR1 SGHRS, CDR2 YFSETQ. The V segment lost 3 bases and the J segment 5 bases; nucleotides outside the gene matches: 14. The CDR3 region is CASSYTGTSGSDYGDTQYF. CDR3 DNA: TGCGCCAGCAGCTACACCGGGACTAGCGGGAGTGACTATGGAGATACGCAGTATTTT.

The gene calls are TRBV11-2 and TRBJ2-2; D is unresolved. V was cut by 2 bases and J by 8 bases, with 18 bases left in between. The CDR3 sequence is 16 residues long. The germline CDR1 and CDR2 sequences are SGHAT and FQNNGV. CDR3 sequence: CASSLTVALRAGELFF. The CDR3 nucleotides read TGTGCCAGCAGCTTAACGGTTGCGCTTAGGGCAGGGGAGCTGTTTTTT.

The chain employs TRBV7-8 and TRBJ2-5, with 12 bases aligning to TRBD2. Looked up from germline, CDR1 is SGHVS and CDR2 is FQNEAQ. This CDR3 has 15 amino acids. The ends lost 5 bases at V and 2 bases at J; junction bases unmatched: 3. The CDR3 nucleotides read TGTGCCAGCAGCAGGACTAGCGGGGCACAAGAGACCCAGTACTTC. Its translation: CASSRTSGAQETQYF.

This clone was seen only once. The chain joins TRBV4-2 to TRBJ2-5; 10 positions agree with TRBD2. V dropped 0 bases and J dropped 0; count of bases not matched to a gene: 4. The germline V gene encodes CDR1 LGHNA and CDR2 YNFKEQ. There are 17 residues in the CDR3. Written as DNA, the CDR3 is TGTGCCAGCAGCCAAGACACAGCGGGGGGGTACCAAGAGACCCAGTACTTC. Amino acids: CASSQDTAGGYQETQYF.

The CDR3: CASGQGVVDTQYF. CDR3 DNA sequence: TGCGCCAGCGGACAGGGGGTGGTAGATACGCAGTATTTT. This chain joins TRBV4-1 and TRBJ2-3, with 10 bases aligning to TRBD1. The germline gives CDR1 MGHRA, CDR2 YSYEKL. CDR3 length: 13 residues. The V and J ends lost 8 bases and 5 bases, in that order; junction bases with no gene match: 4.

The chain employs TRBV10-2 and TRBJ2-7, with 8 bases fitting TRBD2. The CDR3 sequence is 13 residues long. Germline loops: CDR1 WSHSY, CDR2 SAAADI. J lost 4 bases, V lost 6 bases, and 5 bases had no gene match. In DNA form, the CDR3 reads TGCGCCAGCAGGAAGCGGGAGTATTACGAGCAGTACTTC. Protein product: CASRKREYYEQYF.

This clone was recorded once. The rearrangement joins TRBV6-5 to TRBJ1-1; the match to TRBD1 covers 8 bases. The germline V gene encodes CDR1 MNHEY and CDR2 SVGAGI. The V segment lost 0 bases and the J segment 5 bases; nucleotides outside the gene matches: 5. The CDR3 sequence is 15 residues long. This CDR3 is CASSYSRTGWTEAFF. The CDR3 bases are TGTGCCAGCAGTTACTCGAGGACAGGGTGGACTGAAGCTTTCTTT.

J is TRBJ2-7 and V is TRBV7-2, with 8 positions matching TRBD2. V shed 2 bases and J 6 bases; nucleotides not matched to a gene: 12. The CDR3 has 16 residues. Germline V gene lookup returns CDR1 SGHTA and CDR2 FQGNSA. The CDR3 here is CASSLLTSGHATEQYF. The CDR3 DNA follows: TGTGCCAGCAGCTTATTAACTAGCGGACATGCCACCGAGCAGTACTTC.

The V call is TRBV29-1, the J call TRBJ2-7; D is perhaps TRBD1 or TRBD2 (6 bases each). The germline V gene encodes CDR1 SQVTM and CDR2 ANQGSEA. The CDR3 has 12 amino acids. Trimming removed 3 bases from V and 5 bases from J, with 11 bases in between. In DNA, the CDR3 is TGCAGCGTTGAGGGGGGCGGAGACGAGCAGTACTTC. Residues: CSVEGGGDEQYF.

This chain uses TRBV5-1 with TRBJ2-7; the D gene could be TRBD1 or TRBD2 (5 bases each). CDR1 SGHRS and CDR2 YFSETQ come from the germline V gene. CDR3 length: 16 residues. V gave up 7 bases and J gave up 8 bases, with 28 bases separating them. The CDR3 loop reads CASASRGESGPPQQYF. In nucleotides, the CDR3 is TGCGCCAGCGCGTCACGGGGCGAGAGCGGACCCCCCCAGCAGTACTTC.

J is TRBJ1-1 and V is TRBV9; D unresolved. The ends were cut back, 4 bases at V and 4 bases at J, with 11 bases in the middle. CDR3 length: 13 amino acids. The germline gives CDR1 SGDLS, CDR2 YYNGEE. The CDR3 region is CASSPRSRTEAFF. CDR3 in DNA: TGTGCCAGCAGCCCCCGTTCTCGCACTGAAGCTTTCTTT.